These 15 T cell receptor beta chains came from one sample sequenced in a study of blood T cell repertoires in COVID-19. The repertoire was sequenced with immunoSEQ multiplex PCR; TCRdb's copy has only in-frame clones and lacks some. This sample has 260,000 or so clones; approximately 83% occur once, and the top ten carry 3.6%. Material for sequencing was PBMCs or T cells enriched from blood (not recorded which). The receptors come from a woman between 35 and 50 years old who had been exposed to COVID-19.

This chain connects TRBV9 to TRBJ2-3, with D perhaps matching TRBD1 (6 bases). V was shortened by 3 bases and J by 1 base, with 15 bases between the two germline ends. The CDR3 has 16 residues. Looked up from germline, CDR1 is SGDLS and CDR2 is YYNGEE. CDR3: CASSAWPGHGTDTQYF. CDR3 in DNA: TGTGCCAGCAGCGCATGGCCGGGACATGGCACAGATACGCAGTATTTT.

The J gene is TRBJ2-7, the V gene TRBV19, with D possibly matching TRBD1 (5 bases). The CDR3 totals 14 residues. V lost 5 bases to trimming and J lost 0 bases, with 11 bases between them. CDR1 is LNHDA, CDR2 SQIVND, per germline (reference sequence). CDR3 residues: CASSSSDSSYEQYF. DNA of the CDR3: TGTGCCAGTAGTTCCTCAGACAGCTCCTACGAGCAGTACTTC.

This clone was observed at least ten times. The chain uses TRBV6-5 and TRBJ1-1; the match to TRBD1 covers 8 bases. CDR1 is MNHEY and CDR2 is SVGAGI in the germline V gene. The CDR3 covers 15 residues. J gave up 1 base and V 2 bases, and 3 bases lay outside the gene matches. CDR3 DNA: TGTGCCAGCAGTTACCACGGACAGGGGAACACTGAAGCTTTCTTT. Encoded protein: CASSYHGQGNTEAFF.

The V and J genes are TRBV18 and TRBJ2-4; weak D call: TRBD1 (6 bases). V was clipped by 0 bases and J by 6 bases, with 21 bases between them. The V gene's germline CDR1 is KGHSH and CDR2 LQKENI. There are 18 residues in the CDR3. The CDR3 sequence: CASSPPSQGMGVGNIQYF. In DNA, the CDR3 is TGTGCCAGCTCACCACCCTCACAGGGTATGGGTGTAGGAAACATTCAGTACTTC.

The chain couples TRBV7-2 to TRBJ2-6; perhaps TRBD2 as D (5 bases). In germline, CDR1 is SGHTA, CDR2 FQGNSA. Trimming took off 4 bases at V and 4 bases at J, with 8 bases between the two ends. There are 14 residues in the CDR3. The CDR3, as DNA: TGTGCCAGCAGCTCTGGCGGGGGGGCCAACGTCCTGACTTTC. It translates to CASSSGGGANVLTF.

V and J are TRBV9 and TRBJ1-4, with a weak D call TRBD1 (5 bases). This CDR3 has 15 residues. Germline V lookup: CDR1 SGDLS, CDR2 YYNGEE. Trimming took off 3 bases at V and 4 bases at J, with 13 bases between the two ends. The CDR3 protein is CASSATGGSNEKLFF. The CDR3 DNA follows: TGTGCCAGCAGCGCAACCGGGGGGAGTAATGAAAAACTGTTTTTT.

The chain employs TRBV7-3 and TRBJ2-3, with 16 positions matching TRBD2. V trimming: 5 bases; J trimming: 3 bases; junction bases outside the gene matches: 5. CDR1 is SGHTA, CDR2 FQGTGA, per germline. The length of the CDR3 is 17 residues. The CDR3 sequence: CASSLPGLAGGTDTQYF. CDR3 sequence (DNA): TGTGCCAGCAGCCTGCCGGGACTAGCGGGGGGGACAGATACGCAGTATTTT.

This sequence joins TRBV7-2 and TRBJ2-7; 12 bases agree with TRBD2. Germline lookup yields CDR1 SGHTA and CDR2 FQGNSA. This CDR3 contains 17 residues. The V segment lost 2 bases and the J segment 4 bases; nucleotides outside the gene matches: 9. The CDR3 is CASSLTSGGPPGYEQYF. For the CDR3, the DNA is TGTGCCAGCAGCTTAACTAGCGGGGGGCCTCCGGGGTACGAGCAGTACTTC.

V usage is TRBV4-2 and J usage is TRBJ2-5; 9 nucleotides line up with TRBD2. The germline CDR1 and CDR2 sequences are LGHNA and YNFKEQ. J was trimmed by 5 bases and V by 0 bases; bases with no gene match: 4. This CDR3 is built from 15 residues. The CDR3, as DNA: TGTGCCAGCAGCCAAGACGGGACTAGCCGTGAGACCCAGTACTTC. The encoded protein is CASSQDGTSRETQYF.

Written as DNA, the CDR3 is TGTGCCTGGACCAAAGGGACAGGAAAAGCTTTCTTT. This translates into CAWTKGTGKAFF. The chain has TRBV30 and TRBJ1-1, with TRBD1 identical over 8 bases. The J segment lost 9 bases and the V segment lost 4 bases, leaving 7 bases of the junction unmatched. Germline V gene sequence: CDR1 GTSNPN, CDR2 SVGIG (reference sequence). The CDR3 sequence is 12 residues long.

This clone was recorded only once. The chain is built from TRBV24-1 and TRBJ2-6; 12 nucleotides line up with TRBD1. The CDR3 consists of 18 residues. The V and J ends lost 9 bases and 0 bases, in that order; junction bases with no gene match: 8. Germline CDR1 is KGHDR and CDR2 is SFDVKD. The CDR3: CATEAGTGGHSGANVLTF. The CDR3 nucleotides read TGTGCCACCGAAGCCGGGACAGGGGGCCACTCTGGGGCCAACGTCCTGACTTTC.

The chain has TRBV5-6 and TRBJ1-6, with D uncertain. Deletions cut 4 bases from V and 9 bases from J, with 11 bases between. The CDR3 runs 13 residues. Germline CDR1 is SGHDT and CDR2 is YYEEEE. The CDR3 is CASSTQAFSPLHF. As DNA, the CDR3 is TGTGCCAGCAGCACGCAGGCGTTTTCACCCCTCCACTTT.

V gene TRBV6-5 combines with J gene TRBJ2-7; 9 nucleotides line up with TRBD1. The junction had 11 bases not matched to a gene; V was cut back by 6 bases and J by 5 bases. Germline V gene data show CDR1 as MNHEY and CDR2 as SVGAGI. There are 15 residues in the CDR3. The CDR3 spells CASRPTTGGLHEQYF. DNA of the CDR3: TGTGCCAGCAGGCCGACGACAGGGGGGTTACACGAGCAGTACTTC.

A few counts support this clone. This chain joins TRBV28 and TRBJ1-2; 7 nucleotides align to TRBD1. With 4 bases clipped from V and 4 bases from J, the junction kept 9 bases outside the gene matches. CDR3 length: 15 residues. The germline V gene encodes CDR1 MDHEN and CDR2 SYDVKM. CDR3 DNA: TGTGCCAGCAGTTCCCAAGGGGGCGCAACCTATGGCTACACCTTC. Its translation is CASSSQGGATYGYTF.

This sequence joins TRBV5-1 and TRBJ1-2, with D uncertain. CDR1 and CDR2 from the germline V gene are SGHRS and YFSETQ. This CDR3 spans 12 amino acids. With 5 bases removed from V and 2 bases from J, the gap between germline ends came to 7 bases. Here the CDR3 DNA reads TGCGCCAGCAGGTCGGGGAACTATGGCTACACCTTC. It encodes CASRSGNYGYTF. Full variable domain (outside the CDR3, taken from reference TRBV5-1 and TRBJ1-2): KAGVTQTPRYLIKTRGQQVTLSCSPISGHRSVSWYQQTPGQGLQFLFEYFSETQRNKGNFPGRFSGRQFSNSRSEMNVSTLELGDSALYLCASRSGNYGYTFGSGTRLTVV.